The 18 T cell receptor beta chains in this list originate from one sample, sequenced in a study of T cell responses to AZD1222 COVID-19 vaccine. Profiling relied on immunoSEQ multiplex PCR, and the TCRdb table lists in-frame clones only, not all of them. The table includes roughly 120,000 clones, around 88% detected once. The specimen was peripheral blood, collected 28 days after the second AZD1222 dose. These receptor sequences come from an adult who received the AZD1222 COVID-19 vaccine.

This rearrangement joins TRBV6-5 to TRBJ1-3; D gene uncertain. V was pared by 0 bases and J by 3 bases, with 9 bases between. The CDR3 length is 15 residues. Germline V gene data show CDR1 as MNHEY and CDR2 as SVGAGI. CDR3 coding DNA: TGTGCCAGCAGTTACTCGAGAGGATTTGGAAACACCATATATTTT. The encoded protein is CASSYSRGFGNTIYF.

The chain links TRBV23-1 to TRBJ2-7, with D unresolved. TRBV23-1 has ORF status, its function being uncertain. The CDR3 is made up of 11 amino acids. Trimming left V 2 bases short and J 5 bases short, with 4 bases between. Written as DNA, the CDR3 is TGCGCCAGCAGTCAACCCGACGAGCAGTACTTC. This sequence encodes CASSQPDEQYF.

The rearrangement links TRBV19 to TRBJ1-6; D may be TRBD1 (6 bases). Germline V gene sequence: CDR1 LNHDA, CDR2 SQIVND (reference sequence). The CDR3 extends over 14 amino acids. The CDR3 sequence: CASRGELDNSPLHF. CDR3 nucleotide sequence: TGTGCTTCAAGGGGGGAACTGGATAATTCACCCCTCCACTTT.

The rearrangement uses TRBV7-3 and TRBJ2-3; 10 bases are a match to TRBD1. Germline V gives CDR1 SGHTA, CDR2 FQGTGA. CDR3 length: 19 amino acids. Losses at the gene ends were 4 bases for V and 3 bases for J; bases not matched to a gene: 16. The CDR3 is CASSSDRGPTPEGTDTQYF. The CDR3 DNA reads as TGTGCCAGCAGCTCCGACAGGGGGCCGACCCCCGAGGGGACAGATACGCAGTATTTT. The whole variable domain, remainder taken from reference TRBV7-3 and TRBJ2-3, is GAGVSQTPSNKVTEKGKYVELRCDPISGHTALYWYRQSLGQGPEFLIYFQGTGAADDSGLPNDRFFAVRPEGSVSTLKIQRTERGDSAVYLCASSSDRGPTPEGTDTQYFGPGTRLTVL.

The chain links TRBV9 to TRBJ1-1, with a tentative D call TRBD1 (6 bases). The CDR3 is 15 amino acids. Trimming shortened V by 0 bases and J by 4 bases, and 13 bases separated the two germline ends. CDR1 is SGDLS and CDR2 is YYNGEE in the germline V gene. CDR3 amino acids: CASSVDGGWGTEAFF. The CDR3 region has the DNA TGTGCCAGCAGCGTAGATGGGGGCTGGGGCACTGAAGCTTTCTTT. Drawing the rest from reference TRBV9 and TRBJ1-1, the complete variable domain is DSGVTQTPKHLITATGQRVTLRCSPRSGDLSVYWYQQSLDQGLQFLIQYYNGEERAKGNILERFSAQQFPDLHSELNLSSLELGDSALYFCASSVDGGWGTEAFFGQGTRLTVV.

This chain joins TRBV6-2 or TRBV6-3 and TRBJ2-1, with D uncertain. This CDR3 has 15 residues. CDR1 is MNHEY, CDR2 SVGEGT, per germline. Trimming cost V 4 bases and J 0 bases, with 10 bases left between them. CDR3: CASSFAENSYNEQFF. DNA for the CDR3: TGTGCCAGCAGTTTCGCCGAGAACTCCTACAATGAGCAGTTCTTC.

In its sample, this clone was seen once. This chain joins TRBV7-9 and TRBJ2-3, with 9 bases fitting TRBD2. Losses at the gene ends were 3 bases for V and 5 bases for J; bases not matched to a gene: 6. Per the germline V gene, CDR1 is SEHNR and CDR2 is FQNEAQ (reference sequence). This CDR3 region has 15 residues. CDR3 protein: CASSFRRGGGDTQYF. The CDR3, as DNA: TGTGCCAGCAGCTTTAGGCGGGGGGGTGGAGATACGCAGTATTTT.

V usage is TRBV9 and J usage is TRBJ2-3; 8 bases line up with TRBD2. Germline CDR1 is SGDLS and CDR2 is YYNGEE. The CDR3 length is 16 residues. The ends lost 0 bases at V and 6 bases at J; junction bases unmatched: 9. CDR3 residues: CASSVEGFAGGDTQYF. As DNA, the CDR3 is TGTGCCAGCAGCGTAGAGGGCTTCGCGGGGGGTGATACGCAGTATTTT.

The CDR3 region has the DNA TGTGCCAGCAGTATGGACAGGGCCTTCTTTTATAGCAATCAGCCCCAGCATTTT. Its translation: CASSMDRAFFYSNQPQHF. This chain links TRBV6-4 with TRBJ1-5; TRBD1 agrees at 8 bases. CDR3 length equals 18 residues. With 5 bases clipped from V and 0 bases from J, the junction kept 12 bases outside the gene matches. The germline CDR1 and CDR2 sequences are MRHNA and SNTAGT.

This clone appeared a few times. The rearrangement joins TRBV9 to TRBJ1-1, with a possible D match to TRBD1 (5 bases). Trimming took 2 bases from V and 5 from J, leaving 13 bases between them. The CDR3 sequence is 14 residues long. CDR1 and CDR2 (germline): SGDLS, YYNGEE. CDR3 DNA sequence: TGTGCCAGCAGCGTTCGCGACAGTTGGACTGAAGCTTTCTTT. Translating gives CASSVRDSWTEAFF. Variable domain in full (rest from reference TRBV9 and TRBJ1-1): DSGVTQTPKHLITATGQRVTLRCSPRSGDLSVYWYQQSLDQGLQFLIQYYNGEERAKGNILERFSAQQFPDLHSELNLSSLELGDSALYFCASSVRDSWTEAFFGQGTRLTVV.

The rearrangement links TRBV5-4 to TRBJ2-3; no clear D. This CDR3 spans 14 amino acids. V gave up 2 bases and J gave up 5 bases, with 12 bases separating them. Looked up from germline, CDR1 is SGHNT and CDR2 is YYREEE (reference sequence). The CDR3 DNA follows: TGTGCCAGCAGCTTCAGCCCGTCGAAAGATACGCAGTATTTT. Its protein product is CASSFSPSKDTQYF.

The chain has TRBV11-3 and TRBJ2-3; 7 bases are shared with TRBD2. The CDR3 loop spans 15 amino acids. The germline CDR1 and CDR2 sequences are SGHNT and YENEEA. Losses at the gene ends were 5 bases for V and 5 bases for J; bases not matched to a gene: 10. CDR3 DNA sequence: TGTGCCAGCAGCCCCGGGGAGGGGTCCATAGATACGCAGTATTTT. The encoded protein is CASSPGEGSIDTQYF. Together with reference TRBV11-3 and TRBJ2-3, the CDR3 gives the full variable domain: EAGVVQSPRYKIIEKKQPVAFWCNPISGHNTLYWYLQNLGQGPELLIRYENEEAVDDSQLPKDRFSAERLKGVDSTLKIQPAELGDSAVYLCASSPGEGSIDTQYFGPGTRLTVL.

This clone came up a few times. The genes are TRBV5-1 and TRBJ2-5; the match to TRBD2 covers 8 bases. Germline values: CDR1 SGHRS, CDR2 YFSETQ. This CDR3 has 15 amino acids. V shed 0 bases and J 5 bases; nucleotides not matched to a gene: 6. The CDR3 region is CASSLAGGAGETQYF. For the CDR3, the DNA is TGCGCCAGCAGCTTGGCGGGGGGGGCCGGGGAGACCCAGTACTTC.

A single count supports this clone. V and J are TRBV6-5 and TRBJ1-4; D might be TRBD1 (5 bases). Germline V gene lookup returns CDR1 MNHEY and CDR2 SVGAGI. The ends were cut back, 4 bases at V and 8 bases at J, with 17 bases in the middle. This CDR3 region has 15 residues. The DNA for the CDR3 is TGTGCCAGCAGTTCCAGGGACTCTGGGTCGGAAAAACTGTTTTTT. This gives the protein CASSSRDSGSEKLFF.

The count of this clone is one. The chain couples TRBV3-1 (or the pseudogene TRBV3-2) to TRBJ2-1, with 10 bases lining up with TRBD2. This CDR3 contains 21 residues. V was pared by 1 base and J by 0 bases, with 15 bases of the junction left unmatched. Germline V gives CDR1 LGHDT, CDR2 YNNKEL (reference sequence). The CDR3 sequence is CASSQAPTSGSLPSSYNEQFF. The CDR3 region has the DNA TGTGCCAGCAGCCAAGCTCCGACTAGCGGGTCTCTACCCAGCTCCTACAATGAGCAGTTCTTC.

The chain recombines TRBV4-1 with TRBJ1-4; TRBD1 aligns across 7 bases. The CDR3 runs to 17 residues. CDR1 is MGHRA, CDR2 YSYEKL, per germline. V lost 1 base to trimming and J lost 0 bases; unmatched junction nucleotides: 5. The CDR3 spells CASSQGTGISTNEKLFF. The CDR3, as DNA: TGCGCCAGCAGCCAAGGGACAGGAATCTCAACTAATGAAAAACTGTTTTTT.

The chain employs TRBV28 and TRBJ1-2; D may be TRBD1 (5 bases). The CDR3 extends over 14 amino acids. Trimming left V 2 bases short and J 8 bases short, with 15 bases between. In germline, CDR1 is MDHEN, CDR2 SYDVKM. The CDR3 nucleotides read TGTGCCAGCAGTTTAAGTTTCAGGGTTGGCGGCTACACCTTC. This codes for CASSLSFRVGGYTF.

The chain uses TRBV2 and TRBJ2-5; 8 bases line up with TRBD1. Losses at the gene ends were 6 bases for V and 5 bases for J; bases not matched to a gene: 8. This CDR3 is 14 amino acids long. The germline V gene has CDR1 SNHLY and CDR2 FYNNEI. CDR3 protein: CASSGGTGGETQYF. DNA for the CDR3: TGTGCCAGCAGCGGCGGGACAGGCGGGGAGACCCAGTACTTC. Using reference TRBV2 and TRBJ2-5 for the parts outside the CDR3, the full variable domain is EPEVTQTPSHQVTQMGQEVILRCVPISNHLYFYWYRQILGQKVEFLVSFYNNEISEKSEIFDDQFSVERPDGSNFTLKIRSTKLEDSAMYFCASSGGTGGETQYFGPGTRLLVL.